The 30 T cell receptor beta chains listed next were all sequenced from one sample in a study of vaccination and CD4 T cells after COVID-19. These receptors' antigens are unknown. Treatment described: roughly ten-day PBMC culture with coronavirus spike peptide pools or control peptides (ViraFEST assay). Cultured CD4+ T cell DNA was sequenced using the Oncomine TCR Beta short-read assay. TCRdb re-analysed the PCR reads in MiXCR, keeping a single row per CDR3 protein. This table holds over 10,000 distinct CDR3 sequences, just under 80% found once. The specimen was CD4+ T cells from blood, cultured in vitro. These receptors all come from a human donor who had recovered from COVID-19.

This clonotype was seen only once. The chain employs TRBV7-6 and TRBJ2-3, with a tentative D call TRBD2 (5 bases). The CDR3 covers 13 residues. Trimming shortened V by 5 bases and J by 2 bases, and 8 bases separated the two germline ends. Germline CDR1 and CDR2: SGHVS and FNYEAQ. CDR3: CASSTGVTDTQYF. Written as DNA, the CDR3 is TGTGCCAGCAGCACCGGGGTCACAGATACGCAGTATTTT.

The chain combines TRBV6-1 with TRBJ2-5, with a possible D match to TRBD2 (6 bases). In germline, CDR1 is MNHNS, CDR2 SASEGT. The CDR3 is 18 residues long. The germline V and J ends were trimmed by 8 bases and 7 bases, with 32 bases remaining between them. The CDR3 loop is CASSRYLGGINNKGTQYF. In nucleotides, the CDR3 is TGTGCCAGCTCGCGGTACCTAGGCGGGATCAATAACAAGGGGACCCAGTACTTC.

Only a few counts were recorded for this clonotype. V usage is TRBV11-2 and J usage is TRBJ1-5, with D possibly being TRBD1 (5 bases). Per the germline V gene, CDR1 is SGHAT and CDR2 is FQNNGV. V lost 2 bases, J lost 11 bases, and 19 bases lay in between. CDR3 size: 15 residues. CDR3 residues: CASSLSGTGLGAQHF. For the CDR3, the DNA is TGTGCCAGCAGCTTATCCGGGACGGGACTCGGGGCCCAGCATTTT.

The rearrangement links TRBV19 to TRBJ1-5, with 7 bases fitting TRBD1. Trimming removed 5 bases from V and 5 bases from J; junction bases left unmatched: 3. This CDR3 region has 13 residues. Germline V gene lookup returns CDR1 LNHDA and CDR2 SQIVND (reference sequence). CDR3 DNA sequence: TGTGCCAGTAGTGTCCAGGGGGATCAGCCCCAGCATTTT. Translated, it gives CASSVQGDQPQHF.

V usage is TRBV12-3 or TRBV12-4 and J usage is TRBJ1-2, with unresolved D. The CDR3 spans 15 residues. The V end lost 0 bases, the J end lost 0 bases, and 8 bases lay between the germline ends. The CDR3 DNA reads TGTGCCAGCAGTTTAGCCCGGGGAGCTAACTATGGCTACACCTTC. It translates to CASSLARGANYGYTF.

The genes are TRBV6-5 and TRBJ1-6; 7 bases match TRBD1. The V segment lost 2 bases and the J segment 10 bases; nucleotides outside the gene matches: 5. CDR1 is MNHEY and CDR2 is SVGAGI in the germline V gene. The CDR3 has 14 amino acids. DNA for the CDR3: TGTGCCAGCAGTTACCGAGGGGGCGGGTCACCCCTCCACTTT. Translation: CASSYRGGGSPLHF.

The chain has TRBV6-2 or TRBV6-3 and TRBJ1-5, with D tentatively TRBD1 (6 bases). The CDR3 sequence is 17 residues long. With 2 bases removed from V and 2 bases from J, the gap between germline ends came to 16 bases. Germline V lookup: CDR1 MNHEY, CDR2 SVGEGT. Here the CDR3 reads CASSYPGGGWGNQPQHF. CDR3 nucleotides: TGTGCCAGCAGTTACCCCGGAGGGGGATGGGGCAATCAGCCCCAGCATTTT.

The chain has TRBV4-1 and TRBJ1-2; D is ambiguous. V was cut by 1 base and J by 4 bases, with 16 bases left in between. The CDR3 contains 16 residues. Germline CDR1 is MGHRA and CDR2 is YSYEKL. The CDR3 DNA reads TGCGCCAGCAGCCAAGGTGTGGAGACCAGAATCTATGGCTACACCTTC. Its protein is CASSQGVETRIYGYTF.

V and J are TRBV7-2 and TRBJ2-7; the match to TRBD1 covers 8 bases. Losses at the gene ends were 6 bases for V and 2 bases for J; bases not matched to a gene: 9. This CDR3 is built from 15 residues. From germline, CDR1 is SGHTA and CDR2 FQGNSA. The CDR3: CASRLTGGSAYEQYF. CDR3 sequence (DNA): TGTGCCAGCAGGCTAACAGGGGGATCAGCCTACGAGCAGTACTTC.

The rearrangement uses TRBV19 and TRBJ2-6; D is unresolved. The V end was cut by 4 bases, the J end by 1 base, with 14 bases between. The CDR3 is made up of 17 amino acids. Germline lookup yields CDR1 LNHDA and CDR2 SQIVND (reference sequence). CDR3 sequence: CASSKGVGESGANVLTF. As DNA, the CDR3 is TGTGCCAGTAGTAAGGGTGTGGGCGAATCTGGGGCCAACGTCCTGACTTTC.

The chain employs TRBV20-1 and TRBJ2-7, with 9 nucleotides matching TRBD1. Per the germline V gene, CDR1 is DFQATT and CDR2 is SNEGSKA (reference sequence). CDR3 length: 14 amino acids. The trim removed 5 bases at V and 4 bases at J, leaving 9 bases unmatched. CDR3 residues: CSALRDRVTYEQYF. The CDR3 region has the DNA TGCAGTGCTCTCCGGGACAGGGTGACATACGAGCAGTACTTC.

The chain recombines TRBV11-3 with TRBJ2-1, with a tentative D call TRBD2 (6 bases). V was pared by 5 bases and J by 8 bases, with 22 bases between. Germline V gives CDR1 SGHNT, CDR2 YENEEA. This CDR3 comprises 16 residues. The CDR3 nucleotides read TGTGCCAGCAGCCCCGATGGTCGGGGCGGGATCGATGAGCAGTTCTTC. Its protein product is CASSPDGRGGIDEQFF.

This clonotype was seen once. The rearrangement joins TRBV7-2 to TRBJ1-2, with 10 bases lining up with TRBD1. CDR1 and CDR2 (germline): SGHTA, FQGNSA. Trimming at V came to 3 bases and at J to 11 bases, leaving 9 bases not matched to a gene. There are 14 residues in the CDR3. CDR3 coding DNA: TGTGCCAGCAGCTTTGACAGGGGGCGAGGGGATTACACCTTC. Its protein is CASSFDRGRGDYTF.

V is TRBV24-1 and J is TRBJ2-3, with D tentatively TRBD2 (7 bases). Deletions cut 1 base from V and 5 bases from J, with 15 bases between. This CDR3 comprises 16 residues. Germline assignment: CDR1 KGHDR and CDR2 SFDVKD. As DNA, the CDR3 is TGTGCCACCAGTGATTTCGGGGGGCAAGGAGGAGATACGCAGTATTTT. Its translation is CATSDFGGQGGDTQYF.

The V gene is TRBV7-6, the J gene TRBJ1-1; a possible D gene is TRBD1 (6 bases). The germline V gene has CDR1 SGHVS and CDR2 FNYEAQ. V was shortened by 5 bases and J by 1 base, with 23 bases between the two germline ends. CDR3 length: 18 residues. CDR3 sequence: CASSPWVTRGERNTEAFF. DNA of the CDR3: TGTGCCAGCAGCCCCTGGGTTACTAGGGGGGAGCGGAACACTGAAGCTTTCTTT. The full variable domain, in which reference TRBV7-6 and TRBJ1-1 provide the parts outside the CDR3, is GAGVSQSPRYKVTKRGQDVALRCDPISGHVSLYWYRQALGQGPEFLTYFNYEAQQDKSGLPNDRFSAERPEGSISTLTIQRTEQRDSAMYRCASSPWVTRGERNTEAFFGQGTRLTVV.

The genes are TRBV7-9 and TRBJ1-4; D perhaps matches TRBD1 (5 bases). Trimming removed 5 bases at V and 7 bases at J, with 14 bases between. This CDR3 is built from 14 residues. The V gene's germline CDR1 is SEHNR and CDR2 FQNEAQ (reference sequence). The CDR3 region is CASSRRGGGEKLFF. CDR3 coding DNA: TGTGCCAGCAGCCGACGGGGGGGAGGTGAAAAACTGTTTTTT.

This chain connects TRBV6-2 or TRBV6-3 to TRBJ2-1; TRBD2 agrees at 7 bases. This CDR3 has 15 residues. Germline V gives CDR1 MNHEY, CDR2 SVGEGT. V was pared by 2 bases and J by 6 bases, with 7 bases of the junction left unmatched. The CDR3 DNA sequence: TGTGCCAGCAGTTACGCGGGAGCTTCTGTCAATGAGCAGTTCTTC. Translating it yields CASSYAGASVNEQFF.

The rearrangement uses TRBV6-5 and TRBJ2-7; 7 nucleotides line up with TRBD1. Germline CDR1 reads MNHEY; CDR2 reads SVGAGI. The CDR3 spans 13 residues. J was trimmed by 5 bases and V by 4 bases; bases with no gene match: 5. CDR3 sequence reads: CASSLTGAHEQYF. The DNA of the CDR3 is TGTGCCAGCAGTTTAACAGGGGCCCACGAGCAGTACTTC.

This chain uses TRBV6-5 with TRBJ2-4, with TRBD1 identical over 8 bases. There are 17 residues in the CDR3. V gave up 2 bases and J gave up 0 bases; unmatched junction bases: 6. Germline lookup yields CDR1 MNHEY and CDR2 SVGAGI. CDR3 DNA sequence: TGTGCCAGCAGTTACGGTCCAGGGGGCGAAGCCAAAAACATTCAGTACTTC. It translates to CASSYGPGGEAKNIQYF.

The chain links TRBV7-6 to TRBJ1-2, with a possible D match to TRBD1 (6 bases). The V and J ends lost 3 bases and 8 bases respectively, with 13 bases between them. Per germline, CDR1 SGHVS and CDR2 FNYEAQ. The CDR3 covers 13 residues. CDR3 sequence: CASSFAEGEGYTF. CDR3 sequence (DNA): TGTGCCAGCAGCTTCGCCGAGGGGGAAGGCTACACCTTC.

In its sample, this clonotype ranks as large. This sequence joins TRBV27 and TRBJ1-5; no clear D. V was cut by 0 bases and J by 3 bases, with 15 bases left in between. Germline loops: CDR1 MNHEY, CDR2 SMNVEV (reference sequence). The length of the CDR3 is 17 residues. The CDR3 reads CASSLSPPALINQPQHF. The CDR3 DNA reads TGTGCCAGCAGTTTATCCCCACCGGCCCTTATCAATCAGCCCCAGCATTTT.

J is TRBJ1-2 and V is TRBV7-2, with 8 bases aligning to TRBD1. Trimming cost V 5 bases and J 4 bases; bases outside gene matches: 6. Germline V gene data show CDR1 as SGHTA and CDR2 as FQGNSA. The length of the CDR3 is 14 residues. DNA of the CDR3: TGTGCCAGCAGCCGGAACCAGGGGGCCTATGGCTACACCTTC. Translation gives CASSRNQGAYGYTF.

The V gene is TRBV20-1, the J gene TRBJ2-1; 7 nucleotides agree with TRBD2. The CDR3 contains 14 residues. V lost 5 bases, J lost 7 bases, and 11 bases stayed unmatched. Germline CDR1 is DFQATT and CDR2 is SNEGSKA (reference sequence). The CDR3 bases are TGCAGTGCTCTACTCTCGCGGGAGTTAAATGAGCAGTTCTTC. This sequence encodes CSALLSRELNEQFF.

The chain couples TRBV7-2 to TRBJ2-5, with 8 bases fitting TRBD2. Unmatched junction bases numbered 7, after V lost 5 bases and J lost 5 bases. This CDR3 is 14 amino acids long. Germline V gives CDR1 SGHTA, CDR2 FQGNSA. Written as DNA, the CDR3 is TGTGCCAGCAGCCTGCGGACTAGCTCGGAGACCCAGTACTTC. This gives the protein CASSLRTSSETQYF.

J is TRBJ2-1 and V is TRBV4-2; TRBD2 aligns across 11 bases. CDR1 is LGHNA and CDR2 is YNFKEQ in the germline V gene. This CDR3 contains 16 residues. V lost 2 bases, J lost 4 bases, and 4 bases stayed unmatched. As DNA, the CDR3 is TGTGCCAGCAGCCAACCGGGACTAGCGGTTTACAATGAGCAGTTCTTC. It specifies CASSQPGLAVYNEQFF.

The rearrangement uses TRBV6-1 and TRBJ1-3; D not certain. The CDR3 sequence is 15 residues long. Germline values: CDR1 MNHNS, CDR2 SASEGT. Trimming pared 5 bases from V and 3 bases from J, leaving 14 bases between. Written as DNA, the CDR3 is TGTGCCAGCAGTCTCATGGGAGGCGGTGGAAACACCATATATTTT. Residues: CASSLMGGGGNTIYF.

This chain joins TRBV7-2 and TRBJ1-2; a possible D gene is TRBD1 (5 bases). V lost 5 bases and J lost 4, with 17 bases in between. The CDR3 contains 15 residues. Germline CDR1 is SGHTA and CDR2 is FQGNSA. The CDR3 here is CASSPRGGAFYGYTF. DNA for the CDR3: TGTGCCAGCAGCCCCCGGGGGGGAGCGTTCTATGGCTACACCTTC.

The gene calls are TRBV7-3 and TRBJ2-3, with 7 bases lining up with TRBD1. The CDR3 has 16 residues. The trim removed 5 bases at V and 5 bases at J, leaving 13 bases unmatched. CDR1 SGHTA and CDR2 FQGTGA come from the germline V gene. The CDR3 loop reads CASSQEGALKGDTQYF. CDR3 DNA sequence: TGTGCCAGCAGCCAAGAGGGGGCACTGAAAGGAGATACGCAGTATTTT.

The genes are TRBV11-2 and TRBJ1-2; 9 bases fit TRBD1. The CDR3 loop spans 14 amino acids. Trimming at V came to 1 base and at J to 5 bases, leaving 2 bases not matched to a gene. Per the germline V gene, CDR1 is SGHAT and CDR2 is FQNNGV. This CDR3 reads CASSLVGQGYGYTF. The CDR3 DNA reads TGTGCCAGCAGCTTAGTCGGACAGGGGTATGGCTACACCTTC.

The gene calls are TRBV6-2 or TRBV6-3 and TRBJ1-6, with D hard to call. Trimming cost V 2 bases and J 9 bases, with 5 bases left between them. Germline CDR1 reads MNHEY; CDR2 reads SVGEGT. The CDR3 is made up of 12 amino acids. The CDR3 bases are TGTGCCAGCAGTTACGGGGTTTCACCCCTCCACTTT. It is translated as CASSYGVSPLHF.